Each of the 31 T cell receptor beta chains below was sequenced from the same sample in a study of a mutant IDH1 vaccine in newly diagnosed glioma. TCRdb keeps only in-frame clones here, not all; method: immunoSEQ multiplex PCR. Here the sample spans approximately 36,000 clones, roughly 80% being singletons. Indicated time point: week 11, during vaccination. Vaccine doses each comprised 300 ug of mutant IDH1 20-mer peptide, with topical imiquimod. These TCRs' antigens remain unknown. Sequenced material: peripheral blood mononuclear cells (PBMCs), taken from a glioma patient whose treatment included an IDH1 peptide vaccine. These receptors were collected from a young woman with glioma. Some clones in this sample may be carry-over from other donors' samples.

In its sample, this clone was seen a few times. The chain is built from TRBV5-1 and TRBJ1-1, with D maybe TRBD1 (5 bases). V lost 4 bases and J 1 base, leaving 11 bases between the germline ends. The germline CDR1 and CDR2 sequences are SGHRS and YFSETQ. CDR3 length: 14 residues. CDR3 loop: CASSPDRENTEAFF. In DNA, the CDR3 is TGCGCCAGCAGCCCCGACAGAGAGAACACTGAAGCTTTCTTT. The full variable domain, completed using reference TRBV5-1 and TRBJ1-1, is KAGVTQTPRYLIKTRGQQVTLSCSPISGHRSVSWYQQTPGQGLQFLFEYFSETQRNKGNFPGRFSGRQFSNSRSEMNVSTLELGDSALYLCASSPDRENTEAFFGQGTRLTVV.

This clone was picked up a small number of times. CDR3 residues: CASSLGGQYSNQPQHF. As DNA, the CDR3 is TGTGCCAGCAGCTTGGGAGGCCAGTATAGCAATCAGCCCCAGCATTTT. V is TRBV5-6 and J is TRBJ1-5; D gene ambiguous. CDR3 length equals 16 residues. Per the germline V gene, CDR1 is SGHDT and CDR2 is YYEEEE. V was shortened by 0 bases and J by 0 bases, with 10 bases between the two germline ends.

This clone was seen only once. This chain uses TRBV2 with TRBJ1-5, with D perhaps matching TRBD1 (5 bases). In germline, CDR1 is SNHLY, CDR2 FYNNEI. The V end lost 1 base, the J end lost 6 bases, and 10 bases lay between the germline ends. The CDR3 consists of 14 residues. CDR3 bases: TGTGCCAGCAGTGAAGTCCAGGGTGGTCAGCCCCAGCATTTT. It is translated as CASSEVQGGQPQHF.

This chain uses TRBV30 with TRBJ1-2, with a tentative D call TRBD1 (5 bases). Germline assignment: CDR1 GTSNPN and CDR2 SVGIG (reference sequence). Trimming removed 5 bases from V and 4 bases from J, with 8 bases in between. The CDR3 loop spans 11 amino acids. CDR3 residues: CAWRQTYGYTF. The CDR3 coding sequence is TGTGCCTGGCGACAGACCTATGGCTACACCTTC. Combining the CDR3 with reference TRBV30 and TRBJ1-2 gives the whole variable domain SQTIHQWPATLVQPVGSPLSLECTVEGTSNPNLYWYRQAAGRGLQLLFYSVGIGQISSEVPQNLSASRPQDRQFILSSKKLLLSDSGFYLCAWRQTYGYTFGSGTRLTVV.

This chain joins TRBV10-2 and TRBJ2-7; 8 bases line up with TRBD1. There are 15 residues in the CDR3. Germline CDR1 reads WSHSY; CDR2 reads SAAADI. The junction had 7 bases not matched to a gene; V was cut back by 5 bases and J by 1 base. CDR3 region: CASSPPGGASYEQYF. The CDR3 nucleotides read TGCGCCAGCAGTCCACCAGGGGGCGCATCCTACGAGCAGTACTTC.

V and J are TRBV5-6 and TRBJ2-1, with D unresolved. This CDR3 spans 13 amino acids. Germline values: CDR1 SGHDT, CDR2 YYEEEE. The V end lost 7 bases, the J end lost 0 bases, and 8 bases lay between the germline ends. CDR3 nucleotide sequence: TGTGCCAGCGCAGTGGACTCCTACAATGAGCAGTTCTTC. It translates to CASAVDSYNEQFF.

V usage is TRBV19 and J usage is TRBJ1-3; D gene ambiguous. From germline, CDR1 is LNHDA and CDR2 SQIVND (reference sequence). This CDR3 is built from 14 residues. V lost 8 bases to trimming and J lost 0 bases, with 11 bases between them. The CDR3 coding sequence is TGTGCCAGTGCCGGGGTCTACTCTGGAAACACCATATATTTT. Protein product: CASAGVYSGNTIYF. The full variable domain, completed using reference TRBV19 and TRBJ1-3, is DGGITQSPKYLFRKEGQNVTLSCEQNLNHDAMYWYRQDPGQGLRLIYYSQIVNDFQKGDIAEGYSVSREKKESFPLTVTSAQKNPTAFYLCASAGVYSGNTIYFGEGSWLTVV.

The rearrangement uses TRBV7-9 and TRBJ1-1, with unresolved D. The CDR3 is 14 amino acids. Germline V CDR1 and CDR2: SEHNR, FQNEAQ (reference sequence). The V end was cut by 0 bases, the J end by 1 base, with 6 bases between. CDR3 sequence reads: CASSLAHPNTEAFF. The CDR3 DNA follows: TGTGCCAGCAGCTTAGCGCACCCGAACACTGAAGCTTTCTTT.

This clone occurred a few times. J is TRBJ1-4 and V is TRBV7-9, with D possibly being TRBD1 (6 bases). The germline V gene has CDR1 SEHNR and CDR2 FQNEAQ (reference sequence). CDR3 length: 15 residues. Trimming left V 1 base short and J 7 bases short, with 13 bases between. CDR3: CASSLEGGTGEKLFF. In DNA form, the CDR3 reads TGTGCCAGCAGCTTAGAAGGGGGGACGGGTGAAAAACTGTTTTTT.

The chain couples TRBV28 to TRBJ2-3; D call uncertain. The CDR3 is 11 residues long. V was shortened by 5 bases and J by 3 bases, with 3 bases between the two germline ends. Germline V CDR1 and CDR2: MDHEN, SYDVKM. The CDR3 DNA sequence: TGTGCCAGCAGTCCGACAGATACGCAGTATTTT. Protein: CASSPTDTQYF.

The genes are TRBV6-1 and TRBJ1-1, with a tentative D call TRBD1 (6 bases). CDR3 size: 15 residues. V gave up 6 bases and J gave up 5 bases, with 19 bases separating them. Germline CDR1 is MNHNS and CDR2 is SASEGT. The CDR3 bases are TGTGCCAGCAGGGGACACCTGGAGGGGTGGACTGAAGCTTTCTTT. Residues: CASRGHLEGWTEAFF.

The gene calls are TRBV7-8 and TRBJ2-7; TRBD1 might be the D (6 bases). Germline CDR1 and CDR2: SGHVS and FQNEAQ. V dropped 5 bases and J dropped 2 bases, with 19 bases sitting between them. The CDR3 loop spans 16 amino acids. In DNA form, the CDR3 reads TGTGCCAGCAGCCCAGGGGTGACAGGCCCTACCTACGAGCAGTACTTC. Amino acid sequence: CASSPGVTGPTYEQYF.

Regarding this clone: A read error may produce the germline difference seen at one junction end. The chain links TRBV5-6 to TRBJ2-7; 9 positions agree with TRBD1. Germline CDR1 and CDR2: SGHDT and YYEEEE. The CDR3 totals 12 residues. The CDR3: CASSATGGEEYF. The CDR3 DNA is TGTGCCAGCAGTGCTACAGGGGGCGAGGAGTACTTC.

This clone was detected only a few times. V and J are TRBV4-1 and TRBJ1-1; no reliable D call. The CDR3 is made up of 18 amino acids. The V and J ends lost 4 bases and 0 bases respectively, with 21 bases between them. Germline lookup yields CDR1 MGHRA and CDR2 YSYEKL. The CDR3 bases are TGCGCCAGCAGCCGTGATACTCCCCTGGCCGGCATGAACACTGAAGCTTTCTTT. Residues: CASSRDTPLAGMNTEAFF.

The chain's CDR3 is CASSQVRGSQETQYF. The CDR3 region has the DNA TGCGCCAGCAGCCAAGTACGGGGTAGCCAAGAGACCCAGTACTTC. This chain connects TRBV4-1 to TRBJ2-5, with D perhaps matching TRBD2 (5 bases). Trimming pared 1 base from V and 1 base from J, leaving 10 bases between. Germline V gives CDR1 MGHRA, CDR2 YSYEKL. This CDR3 has 15 amino acids.

The gene calls are TRBV9 and TRBJ2-2; no clear D. Germline V gives CDR1 SGDLS, CDR2 YYNGEE. Trimming shortened V by 7 bases and J by 5 bases, and 6 bases separated the two germline ends. The CDR3 has 11 residues. This chain's CDR3 is CASGRTGELFF. CDR3 in DNA: TGTGCCAGCGGTAGGACCGGGGAGCTGTTTTTT. The variable domain in full, completed from reference TRBV9 and TRBJ2-2, reads DSGVTQTPKHLITATGQRVTLRCSPRSGDLSVYWYQQSLDQGLQFLIQYYNGEERAKGNILERFSAQQFPDLHSELNLSSLELGDSALYFCASGRTGELFFGEGSRLTVL.

Concerning this clone: A junction boundary mismatches the germline segment, possibly from a read error. The rearrangement links TRBV11-2 to TRBJ2-7; either TRBD1 or TRBD2 may fit D (5 bases each). Germline V lookup: CDR1 SGHAT, CDR2 FQNNGV. There are 13 residues in the CDR3. CDR3 in amino acids: CASRFISGMGQHF. The CDR3 nucleotides read TGTGCCAGCAGGTTCATATCCGGGATGGGGCAGCACTTC.

V gene TRBV7-9 combines with J gene TRBJ2-1; unclear D gene. Germline CDR1 is SEHNR and CDR2 is FQNEAQ (reference sequence). CDR3 length: 17 residues. Trimming took off 2 bases at V and 1 base at J, with 15 bases between the two ends. CDR3 region: CASSLTVNPFSYNEQFF. Here the CDR3 DNA reads TGTGCCAGCAGCTTAACAGTAAACCCCTTTTCCTACAATGAGCAGTTCTTC.

The chain employs TRBV29-1 and TRBJ2-7, with a possible D match to TRBD1 (5 bases). This CDR3 has 14 residues. The ends were cut back, 4 bases at V and 6 bases at J, with 19 bases in the middle. The germline gives CDR1 SQVTM, CDR2 ANQGSEA. CDR3 protein: CSVGGRTGLREQYF. In DNA form, the CDR3 reads TGCAGCGTTGGGGGCCGGACGGGCCTCCGCGAGCAGTACTTC.

In its sample, this clone was seen once. V usage is TRBV25-1 and J usage is TRBJ1-4; D unresolved. The germline V and J ends were trimmed by 3 bases and 1 base, with 6 bases remaining between them. The germline V gene has CDR1 MGHDK and CDR2 SYGVNS. The CDR3 contains 14 residues. The CDR3 region is CASSDGVTNEKLFF. CDR3 bases: TGTGCCAGCAGTGACGGGGTAACTAATGAAAAACTGTTTTTT.

The rearrangement links TRBV18 to TRBJ2-7; 10 bases line up with TRBD1. V lost 6 bases to trimming and J lost 2 bases; unmatched junction nucleotides: 4. The CDR3 covers 14 residues. CDR1 and CDR2 (germline): KGHSH, LQKENI. CDR3 sequence (DNA): TGTGCCAGCTCCCTGGACAGGGGGACCTACGAGCAGTACTTC. Encoded protein: CASSLDRGTYEQYF.

This clone was found once. The junction departs from germline at one end; a sequencing error may be responsible. This chain uses TRBV6-5 with TRBJ2-7; no clear D gene. The CDR3 contains 15 residues. Germline V lookup: CDR1 MNHEY, CDR2 SVGAGI. The CDR3 coding sequence is TGTGCCAGCAGTTACAGTGGGGTCCCCTCCGACGAGCAGTACTTC. Its translation is CASSYSGVPSDEQYF.

The CDR3 reads CASSARTGPSSGNTIYF. CDR3 DNA sequence: TGTGCCAGCAGTGCCCGGACGGGACCCAGCTCTGGAAACACCATATATTTT. The chain uses TRBV6-1 and TRBJ1-3; a weak D match, TRBD1 (5 bases). V lost 4 bases, J lost 0 bases, and 16 bases lay in between. Germline V gene data show CDR1 as MNHNS and CDR2 as SASEGT. The CDR3 sequence is 17 residues long.

The V call is TRBV2, the J call TRBJ1-1, with a weak D call TRBD1 (6 bases). Looked up from germline, CDR1 is SNHLY and CDR2 is FYNNEI. The CDR3 has 15 residues. Trimming took off 6 bases at V and 2 bases at J, with 16 bases between the two ends. Here the CDR3 reads CASSELPGQNTEAFF. CDR3 sequence (DNA): TGTGCCAGCAGCGAGTTGCCGGGACAAAACACTGAAGCTTTCTTT.

This chain joins TRBV15 and TRBJ2-7; D is unresolved. This CDR3 region has 9 residues. The germline V gene encodes CDR1 LNHNV and CDR2 YYDKDF (reference sequence). V gave up 5 bases and J gave up 5 bases, with 1 base separating them. The CDR3 DNA follows: TGTGCCACCAGCCACGAGCAGTACTTC. It specifies CATSHEQYF.

The rearrangement uses TRBV5-8 and TRBJ2-5, with TRBD2 matching over 9 bases. The CDR3 runs to 16 residues. CDR1 SGHTS and CDR2 YDEGEE come from the germline V gene. Losses at the gene ends were 0 bases for V and 5 bases for J; bases not matched to a gene: 8. The CDR3 sequence: CASSLERGARWETQYF. The CDR3 coding sequence is TGTGCCAGCAGCTTGGAGCGGGGGGCGCGTTGGGAGACCCAGTACTTC.

This clone was observed a few times. The rearrangement joins TRBV6-1 to TRBJ2-7; 7 nucleotides agree with TRBD1. Germline V lookup: CDR1 MNHNS, CDR2 SASEGT. The CDR3 has 15 amino acids. Trimming at V came to 3 bases and at J to 5 bases, leaving 10 bases not matched to a gene. The CDR3 reads CASSDPTGLEDEQYF. DNA for the CDR3: TGTGCCAGCAGTGATCCGACAGGGCTGGAGGACGAGCAGTACTTC.

This sequence joins TRBV2 and TRBJ2-7, with 9 bases fitting TRBD1. The CDR3 loop spans 15 amino acids. Trimming cost V 6 bases and J 0 bases; bases outside gene matches: 6. Germline V gives CDR1 SNHLY, CDR2 FYNNEI. In DNA, the CDR3 is TGTGCCAGCAGACCCGGGACAGGGTACTCCTACGAGCAGTACTTC. Encoded protein: CASRPGTGYSYEQYF.

The chain links TRBV18 to TRBJ1-5; the D is unclear. Germline CDR1 KGHSH, CDR2 LQKENI. CDR3 length equals 16 residues. The V end lost 6 bases, the J end lost 2 bases, and 17 bases lay between the germline ends. CDR3 sequence (DNA): TGTGCCAGCTCTGGCTCCTCTGGGGAGGGCAATCAGCCCCAGCATTTT. Translated, it gives CASSGSSGEGNQPQHF. Variable domain in full (rest from reference TRBV18 and TRBJ1-5): NAGVMQNPRHLVRRRGQEARLRCSPMKGHSHVYWYRQLPEEGLKFMVYLQKENIIDESGMPKERFSAEFPKEGPSILRIQQVVRGDSAAYFCASSGSSGEGNQPQHFGDGTRLSIL.

This chain joins TRBV7-9 and TRBJ2-7; D possibly uses TRBD1 or TRBD2 (5 bases each). V was trimmed by 1 base and J by 2 bases, leaving 9 bases between them. This CDR3 region has 14 residues. Germline values: CDR1 SEHNR, CDR2 FQNEAQ (reference sequence). CDR3: CASSLGDGTYEQYF. DNA for the CDR3: TGTGCCAGCAGCTTAGGGGACGGAACCTACGAGCAGTACTTC. Looking up the rest from reference TRBV7-9 and TRBJ2-7 gives the full variable domain: DTGVSQNPRHKITKRGQNVTFRCDPISEHNRLYWYRQTLGQGPEFLTYFQNEAQLEKSRLLSDRFSAERPKGSFSTLEIQRTEQGDSAMYLCASSLGDGTYEQYFGPGTRLTVT.

The chain is built from TRBV19 and TRBJ1-1; D gene uncertain. Per the germline V gene, CDR1 is LNHDA and CDR2 is SQIVND (reference sequence). V was pared by 3 bases and J by 11 bases, with 13 bases between. The CDR3 is 12 amino acids. DNA for the CDR3: TGTGCCAGTAGTATTGCGGGCCTCCCTGCTTTCTTT. It specifies CASSIAGLPAFF.